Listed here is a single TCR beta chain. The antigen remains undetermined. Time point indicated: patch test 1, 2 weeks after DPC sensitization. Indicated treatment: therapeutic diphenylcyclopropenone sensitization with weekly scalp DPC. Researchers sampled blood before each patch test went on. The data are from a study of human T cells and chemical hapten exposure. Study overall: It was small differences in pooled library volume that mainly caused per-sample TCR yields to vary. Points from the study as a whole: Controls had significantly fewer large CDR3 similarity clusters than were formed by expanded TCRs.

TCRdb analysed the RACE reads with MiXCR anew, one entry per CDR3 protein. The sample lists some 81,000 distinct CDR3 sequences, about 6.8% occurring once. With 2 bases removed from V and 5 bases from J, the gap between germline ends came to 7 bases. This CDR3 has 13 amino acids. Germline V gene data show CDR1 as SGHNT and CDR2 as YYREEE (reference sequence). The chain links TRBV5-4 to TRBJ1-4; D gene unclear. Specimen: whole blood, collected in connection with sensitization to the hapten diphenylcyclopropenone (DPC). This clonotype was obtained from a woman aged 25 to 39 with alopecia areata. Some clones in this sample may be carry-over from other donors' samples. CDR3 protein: CASSFQANEKLFF. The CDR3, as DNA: TGTGCCAGCAGCTTTCAAGCAAATGAAAAACTGTTTTTT.